The 17 T cell receptor beta chains presented below share a single source sample, sequenced in a study of T cell responses to AZD1222 COVID-19 vaccine. Only in-frame clones appear in the TCRdb table, and some are missing; sequencing was by immunoSEQ multiplex PCR. The sample yields 100,000 to 150,000 clones, 88% seen once. This material consisted of peripheral blood, taken on day 0 of AZD1222 vaccination. The receptors were sampled from an adult in good health.

The CDR3 sequence: CASSQVGSLPPQHF. The CDR3 DNA reads TGTGCCAGCAGCCAAGTGGGCAGCTTACCGCCCCAGCATTTT. This rearrangement joins TRBV4-2 to TRBJ1-5; D not resolved. This CDR3 comprises 14 residues. Germline V gives CDR1 LGHNA, CDR2 YNFKEQ. Trimming stripped 1 base from V and 9 bases from J, with 13 bases between.

The chain has TRBV6-5 and TRBJ1-2; D remains unclear. Looked up from germline, CDR1 is MNHEY and CDR2 is SVGAGI. Trimming pared 5 bases from V and 0 bases from J, leaving 13 bases between. This CDR3 spans 15 amino acids. The CDR3 region has the DNA TGTGCCAGCAGTCCTTCTGGTCTCGCTAACTATGGCTACACCTTC. Translating gives CASSPSGLANYGYTF.

This chain uses TRBV28 with TRBJ2-2; D unresolved. CDR1 MDHEN and CDR2 SYDVKM come from the germline V gene. This CDR3 has 15 residues. Trimming stripped 2 bases from V and 5 bases from J, with 12 bases between. Written as DNA, the CDR3 is TGTGCCAGCAGTTTAGACCTTGCTCGAACCGGGGAGCTGTTTTTT. The encoded protein is CASSLDLARTGELFF. Full variable domain (remainder filled in from reference TRBV28 and TRBJ2-2): DVKVTQSSRYLVKRTGEKVFLECVQDMDHENMFWYRQDPGLGLRLIYFSYDVKMKEKGDIPEGYSVSREKKERFSLILESASTNQTSMYLCASSLDLARTGELFFGEGSRLTVL.

The chain combines TRBV7-9 with TRBJ1-1, with unresolved D. Between the trimmed V and J ends, which lost 2 bases and 1 base, there was a span of 8 bases. CDR3 length: 14 residues. CDR1 is SEHNR and CDR2 is FQNEAQ in the germline V gene (reference sequence). The CDR3 region is CASSLILPNTEAFF. The CDR3 region has the DNA TGTGCCAGCAGCTTAATTCTCCCGAACACTGAAGCTTTCTTT.

This clone showed up just once. The rearrangement links TRBV4-2 to TRBJ1-5; D gene uncertain. V was trimmed by 1 base and J by 7 bases, leaving 8 bases between them. In germline, CDR1 is LGHNA, CDR2 YNFKEQ. The CDR3 has 13 residues. The CDR3 loop is CASSQVSGQPQHF. The CDR3 bases are TGTGCCAGCAGCCAAGTTTCTGGCCAGCCCCAGCATTTT.

V and J are TRBV11-3 and TRBJ2-3; unclear D gene. V dropped 4 bases and J dropped 0 bases, with 14 bases sitting between them. CDR1 and CDR2 from the germline V gene are SGHNT and YENEEA. This CDR3 region has 16 residues. The CDR3 loop is CASSYYSRLSTDTQYF. In nucleotides, the CDR3 is TGTGCCAGCAGCTATTACAGCAGACTTAGCACAGATACGCAGTATTTT.

The chain recombines TRBV5-6 with TRBJ2-1; the D gene is possibly TRBD2 (5 bases). Trimming cost V 6 bases and J 6 bases, with 10 bases left between them. Germline values: CDR1 SGHDT, CDR2 YYEEEE. This CDR3 comprises 12 residues. CDR3 nucleotide sequence: TGTGCCAGCACTAGGGAGTTCAATGAGCAGTTCTTC. Translated, it gives CASTREFNEQFF.

The rearrangement joins TRBV6-5 to TRBJ2-3; D remains ambiguous. This CDR3 is 14 amino acids long. The V end was cut by 6 bases, the J end by 4 bases, with 14 bases between. Germline CDR1 reads MNHEY; CDR2 reads SVGAGI. The CDR3 bases are TGTGCCAGCAGCCCAAGGATCGAGTCAGATACGCAGTATTTT. Residues: CASSPRIESDTQYF.

The CDR3: CASRGHNNEKLFF. The DNA for the CDR3 is TGTGCCAGCAGGGGGCACAATAATGAAAAACTGTTTTTT. The J gene is TRBJ1-4, the V gene TRBV27; tentative D call: TRBD1 (5 bases). Germline V CDR1 and CDR2: MNHEY, SMNVEV (reference sequence). V lost 6 bases, J lost 4 bases, and 9 bases lay in between. This CDR3 region has 13 residues.

The chain joins TRBV9 to TRBJ1-4, with a possible D match to TRBD1 (6 bases). The CDR3 loop spans 13 amino acids. V was pared by 4 bases and J by 10 bases, with 14 bases between. Germline lookup yields CDR1 SGDLS and CDR2 YYNGEE. The CDR3 DNA reads TGTGCCAGCAGCACGGGCGAAGGGGGAAAACTGTTTTTT. Protein sequence: CASSTGEGGKLFF.

J is TRBJ2-7 and V is TRBV2; TRBD2 might be the D (7 bases). CDR1 and CDR2 from the germline V gene are SNHLY and FYNNEI. Trimming stripped 4 bases from V and 2 bases from J, with 9 bases between. The CDR3 sequence is 13 residues long. The CDR3 here is CASSVGGPYEQYF. CDR3 sequence (DNA): TGTGCCAGCAGTGTGGGGGGGCCCTACGAGCAGTACTTC.

The gene calls are TRBV7-9 and TRBJ1-6; 8 bases map to TRBD1. V shed 5 bases and J 13 bases; nucleotides not matched to a gene: 16. Germline CDR1 reads SEHNR; CDR2 reads FQNEAQ (reference sequence). CDR3 length: 16 amino acids. CDR3: CASSNDRGGLRSPLHF. The CDR3 nucleotides are TGTGCCAGCAGCAACGACAGGGGAGGATTACGTTCCCCCCTCCACTTT.

V is TRBV7-3 and J is TRBJ2-7; the match to TRBD1 covers 10 bases. Germline trimming cut 5 bases from V and 4 bases from J; bases unmatched to any gene: 5. This CDR3 contains 14 residues. Germline V gene data show CDR1 as SGHTA and CDR2 as FQGTGA. The CDR3: CASSPRDRGYEQYF. The DNA for the CDR3 is TGTGCCAGCAGCCCGAGGGACAGGGGTTACGAGCAGTACTTC.

This chain connects TRBV18 to TRBJ1-1, with 9 bases identical to TRBD1. This CDR3 has 14 amino acids. Germline CDR1 is KGHSH and CDR2 is LQKENI. The junction had 13 bases not matched to a gene; V was cut back by 6 bases and J by 11 bases. Here the CDR3 reads CASSPGQGLWEAFF. The CDR3 DNA sequence: TGTGCCAGCTCGCCGGGACAGGGACTATGGGAGGCTTTCTTT.

In DNA, the CDR3 is TGTGCCCGCACCCACGCCAGGGGGGGGTTGGCCGGGGAGCTGTTTTTT. It specifies CARTHARGGLAGELFF. The genes are TRBV4-2 and TRBJ2-2; either TRBD1 or TRBD2 may supply D (7 bases each). This CDR3 has 16 amino acids. V lost 11 bases and J 6 bases, leaving 25 bases between the germline ends. Per the germline V gene, CDR1 is LGHNA and CDR2 is YNFKEQ.

J is TRBJ1-5 and V is TRBV4-3; the match to TRBD1 covers 7 bases. Germline CDR1 and CDR2: LGHNA and YSLEER. Germline trimming cut 0 bases from V and 5 bases from J; bases unmatched to any gene: 4. The CDR3 covers 15 residues. CDR3 coding DNA: TGCGCCAGCAGCCAAGAAAGGACAGGTTATCAGCCCCAGCATTTT. It codes for CASSQERTGYQPQHF.

The chain recombines TRBV3-1 (or the pseudogene TRBV3-2) with TRBJ2-2; D ambiguous. The V end lost 5 bases, the J end lost 3 bases, and 7 bases lay between the germline ends. The CDR3 sequence is 13 residues long. The V gene's germline CDR1 is LGHDT and CDR2 YNNKEL (reference sequence). The CDR3 bases are TGTGCCAGCAGCACGCCTTACACCGGGGAGCTGTTTTTT. This encodes CASSTPYTGELFF.